The entry below gives a single T cell receptor beta chain sequence along with its context. This entry comes from a study of T cells expressing NK-cell markers. The overall study: Beta-chain profiling covered CD3+CD56+NKG2C+, CD3+CD56+NKG2C- and CD3+CD56-NKG2C+ sorted subsets. Out of eight donors sequenced, seven tested HCMV-seropositive and the remaining one seronegative.

From the 5' RACE reads, TCRdb lists one entry per CDR3 protein and no DNA. The repertoire table contains 500,000 to 700,000 distinct CDR3 sequences. The CDR3 runs 19 residues. From germline, CDR1 is LGHNA and CDR2 YNFKEQ. The clonotype was recovered from a man between 18 and 29 years old in good health. Material: blood T cells: a sorted CD56 or NKG2C T cell subset, CD4+ or CD8+ T cells, or bulk PBMC T cells (not recorded which). The chain uses TRBV4-2 and TRBJ2-6; absent DNA, TCRdb's TRBD1 call cannot be checked. CDR3 in amino acids: CASSQGAAGLGSGANVLTF.